This T cell receptor beta chain was sequenced in a study of blood T cell repertoires in COVID-19. Across fewer than 25 US areas, participants ranged in age from about 18 to 90 years. Grouping used clinical history reported by participants in a survey and questionnaire. The repertoire was sequenced with immunoSEQ multiplex PCR; TCRdb's copy has only in-frame clones and lacks some. The top ten clones hold about 5.7% of a sample with about 160,000 clones, 81% of them seen once. Sequencing used PBMCs or T cells enriched from blood (not recorded which). This clonotype was obtained from a woman in her thirties or forties with acute COVID-19.

The CDR3: CATSRQGSYGYTF. For the CDR3, the DNA is TGTGCCACCAGCAGGCAGGGAAGCTATGGCTACACCTTC. The rearrangement links TRBV15 to TRBJ1-2, with a possible D match to TRBD1 (5 bases). CDR3 length: 13 amino acids. V lost 3 bases and J 4 bases, leaving 9 bases between the germline ends. Germline CDR1 is LNHNV and CDR2 is YYDKDF (reference sequence).